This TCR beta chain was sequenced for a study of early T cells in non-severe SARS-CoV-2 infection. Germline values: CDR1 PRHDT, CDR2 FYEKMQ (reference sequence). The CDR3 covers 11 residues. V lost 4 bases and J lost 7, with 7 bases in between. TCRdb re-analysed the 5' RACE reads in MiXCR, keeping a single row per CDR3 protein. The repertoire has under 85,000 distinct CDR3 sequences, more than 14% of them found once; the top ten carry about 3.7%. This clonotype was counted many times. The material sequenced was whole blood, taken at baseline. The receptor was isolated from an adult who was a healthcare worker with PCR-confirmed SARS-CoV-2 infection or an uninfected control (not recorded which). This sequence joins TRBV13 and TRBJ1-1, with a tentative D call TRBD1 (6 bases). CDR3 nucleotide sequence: TGTGCCAGCAGCTCGGACAGTGAAGCTTTCTTT. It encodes CASSSDSEAFF.